One sample yielded the 24 T cell receptor beta chains listed below, sequenced in a study of response to subunit inactivated influenza vaccine. In TCRdb, the RT-PCR reads were re-called with MiXCR into one record per CDR3 protein. The sample comprises 300,000 to 350,000 distinct CDR3 sequences, around a fifth of which are singletons, and about 9.4% rests with the top ten. This specimen was PBMCs from blood, taken less than 22 months after vaccination. The receptors here all came from a man aged 50 to 69 who received an inactivated influenza vaccine.

This clonotype was counted between two and nine times. The CDR3 DNA follows: TGTGCCAGCAGTTACAGTCAGGGGGGCACTGAAGCTTTCTTT. Translation: CASSYSQGGTEAFF. The chain combines TRBV6-5 with TRBJ1-1, with TRBD1 identical over 7 bases. Trimming cost V 2 bases and J 4 bases; bases outside gene matches: 4. Germline loops: CDR1 MNHEY, CDR2 SVGAGI. The CDR3 contains 14 residues.

This sequence joins TRBV11-2 and TRBJ2-7; D not certain. The CDR3 consists of 14 residues. With 1 base removed from V and 12 bases from J, the gap between germline ends came to 19 bases. The germline CDR1 and CDR2 sequences are SGHAT and FQNNGV. The DNA for the CDR3 is TGTGCCAGCAGCTTAGGACGAGGCGTTAAGGTCATGTACTTC. This translates into CASSLGRGVKVMYF. The full variable domain, with the rest looked up from reference TRBV11-2 and TRBJ2-7, is EAGVAQSPRYKIIEKRQSVAFWCNPISGHATLYWYQQILGQGPKLLIQFQNNGVVDDSQLPKDRFSAERLKGVDSTLKIQPAKLEDSAVYLCASSLGRGVKVMYFGPGTRLTVT.

The chain has TRBV5-8 and TRBJ1-1; 8 bases agree with TRBD1. Germline values: CDR1 SGHTS, CDR2 YDEGEE. The CDR3 has 13 residues. The ends lost 3 bases at V and 6 bases at J; junction bases unmatched: 4. DNA of the CDR3: TGTGCCAGCAGCTCCCCGGGACAGGCTGAAGCTTTCTTT. As protein: CASSSPGQAEAFF.

This chain connects TRBV25-1 to TRBJ2-7; D not resolved. V was trimmed by 4 bases and J by 6 bases, leaving 19 bases between them. This CDR3 contains 15 residues. The germline V gene encodes CDR1 MGHDK and CDR2 SYGVNS. The CDR3 coding sequence is TGTGCCAGCAGTGGGCAAGGGCCAGTCCCTCTCGAGCAGTACTTC. Translated, it gives CASSGQGPVPLEQYF.

CDR3: CSARDLLAGGNNEQFF. The CDR3 DNA follows: TGCAGTGCTAGAGATCTCCTAGCGGGGGGAAACAATGAGCAGTTCTTC. The chain links TRBV20-1 to TRBJ2-1; 11 bases line up with TRBD2. The CDR3 totals 16 residues. V lost 0 bases to trimming and J lost 5 bases; unmatched junction nucleotides: 6. The germline gives CDR1 DFQATT, CDR2 SNEGSKA (reference sequence).

The V call is TRBV5-5, the J call TRBJ1-6; D gene unclear. The CDR3 runs to 15 residues. The germline gives CDR1 SGHKS, CDR2 YYEKEE (reference sequence). The V end was cut by 0 bases, the J end by 8 bases, with 12 bases between. The DNA of the CDR3 is TGTGCCAGCAGCTTGGAGAAGGTCAGGCATTCACCCCTCCACTTT. Its translation is CASSLEKVRHSPLHF.

The chain carries TRBV4-3 and TRBJ2-1; 11 bases line up with TRBD1. This CDR3 region has 17 residues. Germline V gene sequence: CDR1 LGHNA, CDR2 YSLEER. Trimming took 0 bases from V and 8 from J; bases not matched to a gene: 9. For the CDR3, the DNA is TGCGCCAGCAGCCAAGACACCCCGGGACAGGGGGATTATGAGCAGTTCTTC. Its translation is CASSQDTPGQGDYEQFF.

This clonotype has just a few counts. The CDR3 DNA sequence: TGTGCCAGCAGCGTAGCTGGGACTACCCGCGGCGGGGAGCTGTTTTTT. It yields the protein CASSVAGTTRGGELFF. The gene calls are TRBV9 and TRBJ2-2, with TRBD2 matching 7 bases. The CDR3 has 16 amino acids. Germline CDR1 and CDR2: SGDLS and YYNGEE. The ends lost 0 bases at V and 7 bases at J; junction bases unmatched: 9.

In its sample, this clonotype was seen a few times. The rearrangement joins TRBV7-2 to TRBJ2-7; D is possibly TRBD1 or TRBD2 (5 bases each). Germline V gene data show CDR1 as SGHTA and CDR2 as FQGNSA. The CDR3 loop spans 13 amino acids. The germline V and J ends were trimmed by 3 bases and 2 bases, with 8 bases remaining between them. For the CDR3, the DNA is TGTGCCAGCAGCTTCCGAGGGGCCTACGAGCAGTACTTC. This codes for CASSFRGAYEQYF.

The V gene is TRBV9, the J gene TRBJ2-2; TRBD1 or TRBD2 may be the D gene (5 bases each). The CDR3 sequence is 16 residues long. Trimming left V 4 bases short and J 6 bases short, with 19 bases between. Per the germline V gene, CDR1 is SGDLS and CDR2 is YYNGEE. The CDR3 region has the DNA TGTGCCAGCAGCTCACTGGTGGTAGGGACGGCCGGGGAGCTGTTTTTT. Amino acids: CASSSLVVGTAGELFF.

V usage is TRBV6-2 or TRBV6-3 and J usage is TRBJ2-1, with 9 bases lining up with TRBD1. The CDR3 totals 16 residues. Trimming removed 8 bases from V and 2 bases from J; junction bases left unmatched: 10. Germline lookup yields CDR1 MNHEY and CDR2 SVGEGT. The CDR3 DNA sequence: TGTGCCAGCCGATACCAGACAGGGGGAACCTACAATGAGCAGTTCTTC. It translates to CASRYQTGGTYNEQFF.

In its sample, this clonotype was seen a few times. This rearrangement joins TRBV6-5 to TRBJ1-3; 10 bases match TRBD1. Looked up from germline, CDR1 is MNHEY and CDR2 is SVGAGI. The J segment lost 2 bases and the V segment lost 0 bases, leaving 4 bases of the junction unmatched. The CDR3 sequence is 17 residues long. The CDR3 nucleotides read TGTGCCAGCAGTTACTCCCGACAGGGGGCAGCTGGAAACACCATATATTTT. It is translated as CASSYSRQGAAGNTIYF.

This clonotype turned up a few times. This sequence joins TRBV5-4 and TRBJ1-4; D not certain. Trimming took off 0 bases at V and 8 bases at J, with 14 bases between the two ends. The CDR3 consists of 15 residues. Germline V gene data show CDR1 as SGHNT and CDR2 as YYREEE (reference sequence). This CDR3 reads CASSLDQPGGEKLFF. In nucleotides, the CDR3 is TGTGCCAGCAGCTTGGACCAGCCCGGTGGGGAAAAACTGTTTTTT.

This chain links TRBV24-1 with TRBJ2-5; 8 bases agree with TRBD1. Trimming at V came to 4 bases and at J to 7 bases, leaving 7 bases not matched to a gene. Germline CDR1 is KGHDR and CDR2 is SFDVKD. CDR3 size: 14 residues. CDR3 region: CATSDYGQGGTQYF. CDR3 nucleotides: TGTGCCACCAGTGACTATGGACAGGGCGGGACCCAGTACTTC.

This clonotype was counted between two and nine times. The rearrangement links TRBV20-1 to TRBJ2-7; 14 bases are shared with TRBD2. The CDR3 contains 11 residues. Germline CDR1 and CDR2: DFQATT and SNEGSKA (reference sequence). The CDR3 DNA is TGCGGGACTAGCGGGAGTTACGAGCAGTACTTC. It is translated as CGTSGSYEQYF.

This clonotype was counted a few times. The J gene is TRBJ2-2, the V gene TRBV30; D may correspond to TRBD1 or TRBD2 (5 bases each). The germline V gene has CDR1 GTSNPN and CDR2 SVGIG (reference sequence). The V gene lost 0 bases and the J gene lost 3 bases, with 14 bases spanning the gap. The CDR3 totals 16 residues. The CDR3 DNA follows: TGTGCCTGGAGTGTATTTATTGAGGGGCACACCGGGGAGCTGTTTTTT. Protein product: CAWSVFIEGHTGELFF. Using reference TRBV30 and TRBJ2-2 for the parts outside the CDR3, the full variable domain is SQTIHQWPATLVQPVGSPLSLECTVEGTSNPNLYWYRQAAGRGLQLLFYSVGIGQISSEVPQNLSASRPQDRQFILSSKKLLLSDSGFYLCAWSVFIEGHTGELFFGEGSRLTVL.

The chain couples TRBV4-3 to TRBJ2-3; 8 bases agree with TRBD2. J gave up 0 bases and V 1 base, and 6 bases lay outside the gene matches. CDR1 and CDR2 from the germline V gene are LGHNA and YSLEER. The CDR3 contains 17 residues. In DNA, the CDR3 is TGCGCCAGCAGCCAAGGCCTAGCGGGCACTAGCACAGATACGCAGTATTTT. It specifies CASSQGLAGTSTDTQYF.

This clonotype showed up just a few times. The rearrangement joins TRBV14 to TRBJ2-7; D perhaps matches TRBD2 (7 bases). CDR3 length: 15 amino acids. The germline V gene encodes CDR1 SGHDN and CDR2 FVKESK. Deletions cut 4 bases from V and 5 bases from J, with 18 bases between. The CDR3 loop is CASSPGLGGADEQYF. The CDR3 region has the DNA TGTGCCAGCAGCCCGGGTTTAGGGGGGGCAGACGAGCAGTACTTC.

This clonotype has only a few counts. This chain links TRBV20-1 with TRBJ1-6, with 7 bases matching TRBD1. In germline, CDR1 is DFQATT, CDR2 SNEGSKA (reference sequence). J was trimmed by 1 base and V by 5 bases; bases with no gene match: 8. The CDR3 runs to 16 residues. In nucleotides, the CDR3 is TGCAGTGCTCCCCTGCAGGGGGGGTCCTATAATTCACCCCTCCACTTT. Translated, it gives CSAPLQGGSYNSPLHF.

The CDR3 loop reads CASSLGGLSYEQYF. CDR3 DNA sequence: TGTGCCAGCAGTTTGGGCGGACTCTCCTACGAGCAGTACTTC. The chain has TRBV12-3 or TRBV12-4 and TRBJ2-7, with a possible D match to TRBD2 (5 bases). V dropped 3 bases and J dropped 0 bases, with 9 bases sitting between them. CDR3 size: 14 residues.

This clonotype has a handful of counts. The chain employs TRBV12-3 or TRBV12-4 and TRBJ2-3; TRBD2 is a possible D gene (5 bases). Between the trimmed V and J ends, which lost 6 bases and 0 bases, there was a span of 13 bases. This CDR3 contains 15 residues. The CDR3 region is CASSSSSGSTDTQYF. The CDR3 bases are TGTGCCAGCAGCTCTTCGTCGGGAAGCACAGATACGCAGTATTTT.

Here the CDR3 reads CASSLFGRSYEQYF. The CDR3, as DNA: TGTGCCAGCAGTTTATTCGGACGCTCCTACGAGCAGTACTTC. The genes are TRBV28 and TRBJ2-7; no definite D call. CDR1 and CDR2 (germline): MDHEN, SYDVKM. Trimming took 1 base from V and 0 from J, leaving 7 bases between them. CDR3 size: 14 residues.

This clonotype was counted a few times. The rearrangement joins TRBV7-2 to TRBJ1-5; 7 bases fit TRBD1. The germline gives CDR1 SGHTA, CDR2 FQGNSA. V dropped 5 bases and J dropped 3; count of bases not matched to a gene: 7. CDR3 length: 15 amino acids. CDR3 nucleotide sequence: TGTGCCAGCAGCCGGACAGGCGACTTCAATCAGCCCCAGCATTTT. Translated: CASSRTGDFNQPQHF. Looking up the rest from reference TRBV7-2 and TRBJ1-5 gives the full variable domain: GAGVSQSPSNKVTEKGKDVELRCDPISGHTALYWYRQSLGQGLEFLIYFQGNSAPDKSGLPSDRFSAERTGGSVSTLTIQRTQQEDSAVYLCASSRTGDFNQPQHFGDGTRLSIL.

This clonotype was seen a handful of times. The chain employs TRBV4-3 and TRBJ2-3; 7 bases are a match to TRBD2. V was pared by 1 base and J by 2 bases, with 9 bases of the junction left unmatched. Germline-derived CDR1 and CDR2 are LGHNA and YSLEER. The CDR3 consists of 17 residues. The CDR3 DNA reads as TGCGCCAGCAGCCAAGGGGCTAGCGGAGGGTTCACAGATACGCAGTATTTT. It specifies CASSQGASGGFTDTQYF.